This T cell receptor beta chain originates from a study of metastatic and nonmetastatic thyroid tumors. Study at large: Across blood and tumor or nodule tissue, repertoires from malignant and benign thyroid patients were compared with one another. Study results and limitations: It was reportedly found that TCR beta diversity was significantly higher in malignant thyroid tumors than in benign nodules, a difference seen in both blood and tumor samples.

This clone was recorded many times. Its antigen is unknown. The germline V and J ends were trimmed by 4 bases and 3 bases, with 10 bases remaining between them. The CDR3 spans 12 residues. Germline CDR1 and CDR2: SQVTM and ANQGSEA. Per the study methods: Building a distant-metastasis classifier for papillary thyroid cancer drew on CDR3 differences across clinicopathological groups. Through MiXCR, TCRdb re-clonotyped the PCR reads. The V and J calls here are based on TCRdb, not the publication. The data hold 50,000 to 65,000 clones, with about 15% observed a single time. No treatment of any kind had been given to any patient before thyroid surgery.

Specimen: blood. The J gene is TRBJ2-7, the V gene TRBV29-1; D is unclear. This receptor was taken from a female donor with papillary thyroid cancer or a benign thyroid nodule (not recorded which). Some clones in this sample may be carry-over from other donors' samples. CDR3 protein: CSVGQFLYEQYF. The CDR3 region has the DNA TGCAGCGTTGGACAATTTCTCTACGAGCAGTACTTC.